The T cell receptor (beta chain) under discussion was sequenced for a study of spatial heterogeneity in lung cancer. Study outcomes and limitations: Tumor mutation counts were tracked by expanded intratumoral alpha and beta TCR counts.

The V segment lost 1 base and the J segment 4 bases; nucleotides outside the gene matches: 8. Germline values: CDR1 LGHNA, CDR2 YSLEER. CDR3 length: 18 residues. This clonotype was picked up many times. Its antigen is not identified. TCRdb redid the calling of the 5' RACE reads with MiXCR, one entry per CDR3 protein. The data contain 9,000 to 13,000 distinct CDR3 sequences, approximately 12% of them singletons. Time point meaning: sample taken at primary tumor resection. The V and J genes are TRBV4-3 and TRBJ2-3; 13 bases are shared with TRBD2. The sequenced sample was lung tumor tissue, obtained at surgery. The source of this sequence is a male donor with early-stage non-small cell lung cancer. The chain's CDR3 is CASSQVSTSGGSSDTQYF. CDR3 sequence (DNA): TGCGCCAGCAGCCAAGTATCGACTAGCGGGGGGTCCTCAGATACGCAGTATTTT.